This TCR beta chain was captured in a study of T cell responses to AZD1222 COVID-19 vaccine. Deletions cut 5 bases from V and 6 bases from J, with 20 bases between. The CDR3 extends over 15 amino acids. The germline V gene has CDR1 SEHNR and CDR2 FQNEAQ (reference sequence). The repertoire was sequenced with immunoSEQ multiplex PCR; TCRdb's copy has only in-frame clones and lacks some. The sample includes about 84,000 clones, 75% to 95% of them seen just once. The sequencing here drew on peripheral blood, taken 28 days after the second AZD1222 dose. The receptor was isolated from an adult who received the AZD1222 COVID-19 vaccine. The V gene is TRBV7-9, the J gene TRBJ2-7; no reliable D call. CDR3 sequence: CASSNRHGFMAEQYF. The CDR3 coding sequence is TGTGCCAGCAGCAACCGACACGGCTTCATGGCCGAGCAGTACTTC.